A selection of T cell receptor beta chains follows, all from one sample in a study of T-cell memory formation after mild COVID-19. TCRdb processed the 5' RACE reads anew with MiXCR; each CDR3 protein has one entry. Here the sample spans 100,000 to 150,000 distinct CDR3 sequences, about a sixth being singletons. Sequences were obtained from PBMCs or a T cell subset sorted from them (not recorded which). These receptors were taken from a man between 18 and 35 years old who had mild COVID-19 (a few samples of this study predate the infection). Cell type and time point are not known. CDR3s include the opening cysteine and the closing phenylalanine or tryptophan. The D gene is left open where the match is weak. Size tells how often a clone was seen (once, few, many) or the class of an expanded clone, and some rows leave it out.

size	D	V	J	length	DNA	CDR3
-	-	TRBV4-1	TRBJ1-4	16	TGCGCCAGCAGCCAAGGGACAGTTGCAACTAATGAAAAACTGTTTTTT	CASSQGTVATNEKLFF
-	-	TRBV2	TRBJ2-3	14	TGTGCCAGCAGTGAGCCAGGGATCGCAGATACGCAGTATTTT	CASSEPGIADTQYF
-	-	TRBV6-6	TRBJ1-2	14	TGTGCCAGCAGTTATAGTGAAGGTTTCGATGGCTACACCTTC	CASSYSEGFDGYTF
few	TRBD1	TRBV4-1	TRBJ2-5	16	TGCGCCAGCAGCCACCCCGTGGGACAGGGTAAAGAGACCCAGTACTTC	CASSHPVGQGKETQYF
many	-	TRBV5-1	TRBJ1-1	19	TGCGCCAGCAGCTTGTGGCCTTCGACAGGCAGGTGGTCGGACACTGAAGCTTTCTTT	CASSLWPSTGRWSDTEAFF
few	-	TRBV6-5	TRBJ1-3	14	TGTGCCGTATCATCACACCAACCTGGAAACACCATATATTTT	CAVSSHQPGNTIYF
-	TRBD1	TRBV18	TRBJ1-2	17	TGTGCCAGCTCACGCTCCTCCAGGGGGCGCGGGGACTATGGCTACACCTTC	CASSRSSRGRGDYGYTF
-	-	TRBV2	TRBJ1-3	13	TGTGCCAGCGCGCGGGGAGATGGAAACACCATATATTTT	CASARGDGNTIYF
few	-	TRBV7-9	TRBJ1-6	12	TGTGCCAGCAGCTTTGGCGGGTCACCCCTCCACTTT	CASSFGGSPLHF
-	TRBD2	TRBV6-1	TRBJ2-5	15	TGTGCCAGCGAGGTTGGGCTAGCGGGGGGAGAGACCCAGTACTTC	CASEVGLAGGETQYF
-	-	TRBV5-1	TRBJ2-2	12	TGCGCCAGCAGCATTACCACCGGGGAGCTGTTTTTT	CASSITTGELFF
few	TRBD1	TRBV7-9	TRBJ2-1	15	TGTGCCAGCAGCGTTGGACAGGGACCCTACAATGAGCAGTTCTTC	CASSVGQGPYNEQFF
few	-	TRBV2	TRBJ1-3	14	TGTGCCAGCAGTGAAGCGCATAGGGTGTACACCATATATTTT	CASSEAHRVYTIYF
-	TRBD1	TRBV7-2	TRBJ2-7	16	TGTGCCAGCAGCTTAGTGTATTGGGACAGGGGATCCGAGCAGTACTTC	CASSLVYWDRGSEQYF
few	-	TRBV24-1	TRBJ2-1	14	TGTGCCACCAGTAGTTCAGTTTCCTACAATGAGCAGTTCTTC	CATSSSVSYNEQFF
-	-	TRBV2	TRBJ1-4	14	TGTGCCAGCAGTCCGGAAGCAACTAATGAAAAACTGTTTTTT	CASSPEATNEKLFF
-	TRBD2	TRBV5-1	TRBJ2-1	18	TGCGCCAGCAGCTTCTGGAGCGGGGGGGCCGTATCCTACAATGAGCAGTTCTTC	CASSFWSGGAVSYNEQFF
-	-	TRBV15	TRBJ1-2	20	TGTGCCACCAGCGGGCCCTCGGGGGGGGGCAGCGTCGGTTATGGCTATGGCTACACCTTC	CATSGPSGGGSVGYGYGYTF
-	-	TRBV12-3/TRBV12-4	TRBJ1-1	15	TGTGCCAGCAGTTTAATACAGGGCGGTGACACTGAAGCTTTCTTT	CASSLIQGGDTEAFF
-	TRBD2	TRBV5-4	TRBJ2-3	14	TGTGCCAGCAGCCCACAGCGGGGGGGAGATACGCAGTATTTT	CASSPQRGGDTQYF
-	-	TRBV12-3/TRBV12-4	TRBJ1-2	11	TGTGCCAGCAGTTTCCGCTATGGCTACACCTTC	CASSFRYGYTF
-	-	TRBV7-9	TRBJ1-6	13	TGTGCCAGCAGCTTACGGGGGGATTCACCCCTCCACTTT	CASSLRGDSPLHF
-	-	TRBV4-3	TRBJ1-2	16	TGCGCCAGCAGCCAAGATGGCCAGGGATGGGACTATGGCTACACCTTC	CASSQDGQGWDYGYTF
-	TRBD1	TRBV7-9	TRBJ2-5	14	TGTGCCAGCAAGCCGGGACAGGGTAGAGAGACCCAGTACTTC	CASKPGQGRETQYF
few	TRBD1	TRBV18	TRBJ1-6	13	TGTGCCAGCCACCTTGACAGGGATTCACCCCTCCACTTT	CASHLDRDSPLHF
-	-	TRBV7-3	TRBJ2-7	12	TGTGCCAGCAGGAGCGGACCCGGGGAGCAGTACTTC	CASRSGPGEQYF
-	TRBD1	TRBV5-5	TRBJ1-1	16	TGTGCCAGCAGGCTCATTCCCGGGACAGTGAACACTGAAGCTTTCTTT	CASRLIPGTVNTEAFF
-	-	TRBV6-6	TRBJ1-2	14	TGTGCCAGCAGTCCCAGGGCTCAACCTATCGGCTACACCTTC	CASSPRAQPIGYTF
-	-	TRBV4-1	TRBJ2-5	14	TGCGCCAGCAGCCAAGAGTCAGGGAGGGAGACCCAGTACTTC	CASSQESGRETQYF
-	-	TRBV7-2	TRBJ1-1	13	TGTGCCAGCAGCCGGTCGGCAAGAAACAGGGCTTTCTTT	CASSRSARNRAFF
-	-	TRBV11-2	TRBJ1-3	14	TGTGCCAGCAGCTCGGTTCACTCTGGAAACACCATATATTTT	CASSSVHSGNTIYF
once	-	TRBV3-1	TRBJ2-3	15	TGTGCCAGCAGCCAGTGGGATGCTAGCACAGATACGCAGTATTTT	CASSQWDASTDTQYF
few	TRBD1	TRBV12-3/TRBV12-4	TRBJ2-5	14	TGTGCCAGCAGTTTTAGGGGGCTGATTGAGACCCAGTACTTC	CASSFRGLIETQYF
-	-	TRBV2	TRBJ2-5	10	TGTGCCAGCAGGGAAGAGACCCAGTACTTC	CASREETQYF
few	TRBD1	TRBV7-6	TRBJ2-5	15	TGTGCCAGCAGCTTAGTCCCAGGGGGCAGGGAGACCCAGTACTTC	CASSLVPGGRETQYF
few	-	TRBV7-2	TRBJ2-7	13	TGTGCCAGCAGCTTAGGGTCCCAAGCAGGGGAGTACTTC	CASSLGSQAGEYF
few	-	TRBV7-7	TRBJ2-3	14	TGTGCTAGCAGCTTAGGAAGGGGCGCAGATACGCAGTATTTT	CASSLGRGADTQYF
-	TRBD1	TRBV20-1	TRBJ2-2	13	TGCAGTGCTAATGACAGGGTAACCGGGGAGCTGTTTTTT	CSANDRVTGELFF
-	-	TRBV5-1	TRBJ2-2	14	TGCGCCAGCAGGAGGATCGAGAACACCGGGGAGCTGTTTTTT	CASRRIENTGELFF
once	TRBD1	TRBV6-2/TRBV6-3	TRBJ1-2	14	TGTGCCAGCAGACAAACCGGGACAGACTATGGCTACACCTTC	CASRQTGTDYGYTF
-	-	TRBV4-3	TRBJ1-4	15	TGCGCCAGCAGCCAAGTGGCGGGATTTAATGAAAAACTGTTTTTT	CASSQVAGFNEKLFF